The T cell receptor beta chain under discussion was sequenced for a study of T cell clonotyping in hematopoietic cell transplantation. Study in general: Pretransplant recipient samples were taken after cytoreduction.

The CDR3 covers 14 residues. After removal of 5 bases from V and 3 bases from J, the junction contained 3 bases not matched to a gene. Germline-derived CDR1 and CDR2 are SEHNR and FQNEAQ (reference sequence). The table came from immunoSEQ multiplex PCR; TCRdb's copy has only in-frame clones and leaves some out. The sample has about 11,000 clones; roughly 90% are singletons. The sample holds a few counts of this clone. Described time point: recipient sample about 28 days before transplant, after cytoreduction. The V call is TRBV7-9, the J call TRBJ2-7; 11 positions match TRBD2. The sample in question was peripheral blood mononuclear cells, obtained before stem cell transplant. This TCR was recovered from a woman aged 40 to 50 with acute myeloid leukemia. Some clones in this sample may be carry-over from other donors' samples. In nucleotides, the CDR3 is TGTGCCAGCAGCCAGACTAGCGGGATCTACGAGCAGTACTTC. Its protein is CASSQTSGIYEQYF.